The clone carrying this T cell receptor beta chain was seen a few times. Its antigen is unknown. With the Oncomine TCR Beta short-read assay, DNA from cultured CD4+ T cells was sequenced. Via MiXCR, TCRdb re-called the PCR reads, giving one row per CDR3 protein. The sample includes approximately 15,000 distinct CDR3 sequences, approximately 57% of them seen just once. The sample comes from a study of vaccination and CD4 T cells after COVID-19. Study information: Diagnosis preceded the drawing of post-COVID samples by a median approximately 96 days (range 35 to 161). Post-vaccination specimens were collected at a median of roughly 65 days following dose two (range 14 to 241).

Treatment indicated: roughly ten-day PBMC culture with coronavirus spike peptide pools or control peptides (ViraFEST assay). ViraFEST relied on peptide pools to expand antigen-specific T cells; the TCRs were sequenced afterward. The V and J ends lost 6 bases and 4 bases respectively, with 11 bases between them. The CDR3 sequence is 13 residues long. Germline values: CDR1 KGHDR, CDR2 SFDVKD. This receptor was obtained from a human donor who had recovered from COVID-19. Input material: CD4+ T cells from blood, cultured in vitro. The chain couples TRBV24-1 to TRBJ1-1, with D tentatively TRBD1 (5 bases). The CDR3: CATSKGHATEAFF. The CDR3 DNA is TGTGCCACCAGTAAGGGGCATGCCACTGAAGCTTTCTTT.